Listed below are T cell receptor beta chains from one sample, sequenced in a study of blood T cell repertoires in COVID-19. Assay: immunoSEQ multiplex PCR; the TCRdb copy retains only in-frame clones and omits some. The table shows under 200,000 clones, with 88% occurring only once. Sequencing was done on a sample of peripheral blood. These receptors originate from a middle-aged man with active or convalescent COVID-19. Both conserved end residues are part of each CDR3. A D gene is named only where the DNA matches it firmly. Clone size appears in some rows only: once, few, many, or a class for an expanded clone.

J	size	D	V	DNA	CDR3
TRBJ2-7	.	.	TRBV5-6	TGTGCCAGCAGCCAAGGACAGACAGCCTACGAGCAGTACTTC	CASSQGQTAYEQYF
TRBJ2-2	.	.	TRBV3-1/TRBV3-2	TGTGCCAGCAGCCAAGATCGGACTGGAGGTCTGCGGAACACCGGGGAGCTGTTTTTT	CASSQDRTGGLRNTGELFF
TRBJ1-1	.	TRBD1	TRBV29-1	TGCAGCGTTGGAGCAGGGGGCAACACTGAAGCTTTCTTT	CSVGAGGNTEAFF
TRBJ1-1	.	.	TRBV5-1	TGCGCCAGCCAGGACTTGAGGCAGCTGAACACTGAAGCTTTCTTT	CASQDLRQLNTEAFF
TRBJ2-1	.	.	TRBV28	TGTGCCGGCAGTACTTTGGACAGCAACTACAATGAGCAGTTCTTC	CAGSTLDSNYNEQFF
TRBJ2-1	once	.	TRBV21-1	TGTGCCAGAAAACGAGCGGGGGAAAAACTGAATGAGCAGTTCTTC	CARKRAGEKLNEQFF
TRBJ2-2	.	TRBD1	TRBV9	TGTGCCAGCAGCGTCACAGGGGGTATGGCCGGGGAGCTGTTTTTT	CASSVTGGMAGELFF
TRBJ1-6	.	TRBD1	TRBV19	TGTGCCAGTAGTATTGTCTGGACAGGGGACTCACCCCTCCACTTT	CASSIVWTGDSPLHF
TRBJ2-7	.	.	TRBV18	TGTGCCAGCTCACCCCAAGGAGGGAACTCCTACGAGCAGTACTTC	CASSPQGGNSYEQYF
TRBJ1-2	once	.	TRBV19	TGTGCCAGTAGTCTCCAGGTCGGCACGGGAGGCTACACCTTC	CASSLQVGTGGYTF
TRBJ1-1	once	.	TRBV18	TGTGCCAGCTCGCCCACCGTTACGGCGGCATCGGCTGAAGCTTTCTTT	CASSPTVTAASAEAFF
TRBJ2-1	.	.	TRBV7-2	TGTGCCAGCAGCTTGGTTAATGACAGGGAGCAGTTCTTC	CASSLVNDREQFF
TRBJ1-2	.	TRBD1	TRBV9	TGTGCCAGCAGCGTAGGGACAGGGACCAATGGCTACACCTTC	CASSVGTGTNGYTF
TRBJ1-5	.	.	TRBV6-4	TGTGCCAGCAGTGACGGGCAGGTTAATCAGCCCCAGCATTTT	CASSDGQVNQPQHF
TRBJ2-7	once	.	TRBV5-4	TGTGCCAGCAGCTCTATTTGGGGGGTGAGGAGTGAGCAGTACTTC	CASSSIWGVRSEQYF
TRBJ1-1	.	TRBD1	TRBV6-5	TGTGCCAGCAGTAGACAGGGGAGTGAAGCTTTCTTT	CASSRQGSEAFF
TRBJ2-7	few	.	TRBV11-2	TGTGCCAGCAGCTTAGAGTGGCTAGCCTACGAGCAGTACTTC	CASSLEWLAYEQYF
TRBJ2-7	.	.	TRBV12-3/TRBV12-4	TGTGCCAGCAGTTTACGCAGGTTTCACGAGCAGTACTTC	CASSLRRFHEQYF
TRBJ2-7	.	TRBD1	TRBV7-8	TGTGCCAGCAGCTCGAAACAAGGGGGCACCTACGAGCAGTACTTC	CASSSKQGGTYEQYF
TRBJ1-1	.	.	TRBV4-3	TGCGCCAGCAGCCAAGATGGTAGGACAGATACGGGCGGCACTGAAGCTTTCTTT	CASSQDGRTDTGGTEAFF
TRBJ2-1	.	.	TRBV28	TGTGCCAGCAGTCCCCGGGGGGCAGGGCAATTCTATGAGCAGTTCTTC	CASSPRGAGQFYEQFF
TRBJ2-2	once	.	TRBV9	TGTGCCAGCAGCGAGACCCCCCCAGGCCCGGTCGGGGAGCTGTTTTTT	CASSETPPGPVGELFF
TRBJ2-6	.	.	TRBV11-2	TGTGCCAGCATCCCGCGAGCTGGGGCCAACGTCCTGACTTTC	CASIPRAGANVLTF
TRBJ1-6	.	TRBD1	TRBV10-3	TGTGCCACCATCGAAGGGGGCGATAATTCACCCCTCCACTTT	CATIEGGDNSPLHF
TRBJ2-1	once	TRBD2	TRBV29-1	TGCAGCGGCAGCACCGGGACTAGCGGGAGTAATGAGCAGTTCTTC	CSGSTGTSGSNEQFF
TRBJ2-5	.	TRBD1	TRBV18	TGTGCCAGCTCACCTGAGGACAGGGTTGTAGGAGAGACCCAGTACTTC	CASSPEDRVVGETQYF
TRBJ1-1	.	.	TRBV5-1	TGCGCCAGCAGCTTCGCAGGGAAAACTGAAGCTTTCTTT	CASSFAGKTEAFF
TRBJ2-3	.	.	TRBV5-1	TGCGCCAGCAGCTCCGGGACTCCTGGAGCAGATACGCAGTATTTT	CASSSGTPGADTQYF
TRBJ1-2	.	.	TRBV30	TGTGCCTGGAGTCCCCCGTTTGTGTTTGGCTACACCTTC	CAWSPPFVFGYTF
TRBJ1-5	.	TRBD1	TRBV6-2/TRBV6-3	TGTGCCAGCAGCGACACCGGGACAGGGTATCAGCCCCAGCATTTT	CASSDTGTGYQPQHF
TRBJ2-7	.	TRBD2	TRBV19	TGTGCCAGTAAAAGGGCTAGCGGGGGGGACCCACCCTACGAGCAGTACTTC	CASKRASGGDPPYEQYF
TRBJ2-3	.	TRBD1	TRBV19	TGTGCCAGTAGTATATACAGGGGCGGCACAGATACGCAGTATTTT	CASSIYRGGTDTQYF
TRBJ2-3	.	.	TRBV19	TGTGCCAGTAGCTATCTAGCTAGCACAGATACGCAGTATTTT	CASSYLASTDTQYF
TRBJ2-6	.	.	TRBV28	TGTGCCAGCAGTTCCCCGCTGAGCTCTGGGGCCAACGTCCTGACTTTC	CASSSPLSSGANVLTF
TRBJ2-7	.	TRBD1	TRBV18	TGTGCCAGCTCACTAGGACAGGGTGGCCCCTACGAGCAGTACTTC	CASSLGQGGPYEQYF
TRBJ1-6	.	.	TRBV6-6	TGTGCCAGCAGTCGATCCGGGGGGTCTGGTTCACCCCTCCACTTT	CASSRSGGSGSPLHF
TRBJ1-6	.	.	TRBV7-8	TGTGCCAGCAGCTTAAAGCCCCCAGGGGTGAGCTCCTATAATTCACCCCTCCACTTT	CASSLKPPGVSSYNSPLHF
TRBJ2-2	.	TRBD2	TRBV7-2	TGTGCCAGCAGCCCCCCCCTCTTCTATCGGGGGGGCGGCACCGGGGAGCTGTTTTTT	CASSPPLFYRGGGTGELFF
TRBJ2-5	.	.	TRBV3-1/TRBV3-2	TGTGCCAGCAGCAACCGGGTACTCGAGACCCAGTACTTC	CASSNRVLETQYF
TRBJ1-5	.	.	TRBV5-1	TGCGCCAGCAGCCCAGCCGGGACAAATAGCAATCAGCCCCAGCATTTT	CASSPAGTNSNQPQHF
TRBJ1-4	.	TRBD1	TRBV19	TGTGCCAGTAGTACCCTCCGGGACAGGGTCGGTCCGGTCGGTGAAAAACTGTTTTTT	CASSTLRDRVGPVGEKLFF
TRBJ2-5	.	TRBD2	TRBV10-2	TGCGCCAGCAGTGAATCCCCTAATCTTCTAGCGGGGGGACTTAAGCGAGAGGCCCAGTACTTC	CASSESPNLLAGGLKREAQYF